Listed here are 29 T cell receptor beta chains from one sample, sequenced in a study of T and B cells in COVID-19 patients. BIOMED2 TRB-A/B primer pools were used in multiplex TRB PCR. Using its own MiXCR run on the multiplex PCR reads, TCRdb lists one record per CDR3 protein. The table lists some 11,000 distinct CDR3 sequences, more than 30% of them singletons. Blood genomic DNA input for TRB amplification was roughly 220-500 ng. Sequencing was carried out using blood. The receptor set was obtained from a human donor with active COVID-19.

The J gene is TRBJ2-5, the V gene TRBV6-6; 13 bases fit TRBD2. The CDR3 covers 19 residues. J was trimmed by 2 bases and V by 2 bases; bases with no gene match: 11. Looked up from germline, CDR1 is MNHNY and CDR2 is SVGAGI (reference sequence). The CDR3 nucleotides read TGTGCCAGCAGTTACAGCTTTCGACTAGCGGGGGGACCACAAGAGACCCAGTACTTC. Protein sequence: CASSYSFRLAGGPQETQYF.

This clonotype showed up just once. The chain joins TRBV24-1 to TRBJ1-4; a possible D gene is TRBD1 (5 bases). The germline V gene has CDR1 KGHDR and CDR2 SFDVKD. The CDR3 length is 15 residues. Trimming stripped 3 bases from V and 4 bases from J, with 11 bases between. CDR3 nucleotides: TGTGCCACCAGTGATCCAAGGGGCCTTAATGAAAAACTGTTTTTT. This codes for CATSDPRGLNEKLFF.

The chain joins TRBV6-2 or TRBV6-3 to TRBJ2-2; 7 bases match TRBD1. The CDR3 length is 19 residues. V trimming: 0 bases; J trimming: 1 base; junction bases outside the gene matches: 11. Germline CDR1 reads MNHEY; CDR2 reads SVGEGT. For the CDR3, the DNA is TGTGCCAGCAGTTACTCCCTGGGTGTAGGGGGCTTGAACACCGGGGAGCTGTTTTTT. This codes for CASSYSLGVGGLNTGELFF.

The J gene is TRBJ2-2, the V gene TRBV6-2 or TRBV6-3, with 8 bases fitting TRBD2. CDR1 and CDR2 (germline): MNHEY, SVGEGT. The junction had 1 base not matched to a gene; V was cut back by 10 bases and J by 0 bases. The CDR3 is 13 amino acids. The CDR3 bases are TGTGCCATCGGGGGGGCGAACACCGGGGAGCTGTTTTTT. Translating gives CAIGGANTGELFF.

Relative to its sample, this clonotype is medium-sized. This sequence joins TRBV27 and TRBJ2-1; TRBD2 might be the D (5 bases). This CDR3 spans 14 amino acids. Trimming pared 5 bases from V and 4 bases from J, leaving 12 bases between. Germline-derived CDR1 and CDR2 are MNHEY and SMNVEV (reference sequence). The CDR3: CASSGRTGYNEQFF. CDR3 sequence (DNA): TGTGCCAGCAGTGGTAGGACGGGATACAATGAGCAGTTCTTC.

This clonotype has only a few counts. The gene calls are TRBV7-2 and TRBJ2-7; no clear D gene. Germline values: CDR1 SGHTA, CDR2 FQGNSA. This CDR3 is 15 amino acids long. V lost 2 bases to trimming and J lost 3 bases, with 14 bases between them. CDR3 residues: CASSLSRASHYEQYF. In nucleotides, the CDR3 is TGTGCCAGCAGCTTATCCCGTGCAAGTCACTACGAGCAGTACTTC.

Sample share makes this clonotype medium-sized. This chain joins TRBV19 and TRBJ1-6; D is possibly TRBD1 (6 bases). The germline CDR1 and CDR2 sequences are LNHDA and SQIVND (reference sequence). The CDR3 runs to 14 residues. V was shortened by 7 bases and J by 7 bases, with 14 bases between the two germline ends. DNA of the CDR3: TGTGCCAGTACGAACGGACAGATGAATTCACCCCTCCACTTT. It encodes CASTNGQMNSPLHF. Filled out from reference TRBV19 and TRBJ1-6, the complete variable domain reads DGGITQSPKYLFRKEGQNVTLSCEQNLNHDAMYWYRQDPGQGLRLIYYSQIVNDFQKGDIAEGYSVSREKKESFPLTVTSAQKNPTAFYLCASTNGQMNSPLHFGNGTRLTVT.

The chain links TRBV4-1 to TRBJ1-2; perhaps TRBD1 as D (5 bases). Germline assignment: CDR1 MGHRA and CDR2 YSYEKL. V lost 1 base and J 4 bases, leaving 10 bases between the germline ends. The CDR3 is 14 amino acids. CDR3 DNA sequence: TGCGCCAGCAGCCAAGCGGGGGTCCGCTATGGCTACACCTTC. Its translation is CASSQAGVRYGYTF.

This chain connects TRBV7-2 to TRBJ1-6; D unresolved. The CDR3 totals 15 residues. Trimming took off 4 bases at V and 7 bases at J, with 14 bases between the two ends. CDR1 SGHTA and CDR2 FQGNSA come from the germline V gene. The CDR3 region is CASSSVNGINSPLHF. Written as DNA, the CDR3 is TGTGCCAGCAGCTCCGTGAACGGAATCAATTCACCCCTCCACTTT.

The chain combines TRBV7-2 with TRBJ1-1; no definite D call. V was shortened by 3 bases and J by 3 bases, with 8 bases between the two germline ends. The CDR3 sequence is 13 residues long. Per the germline V gene, CDR1 is SGHTA and CDR2 is FQGNSA. CDR3 region: CASSFNRDTEAFF. The DNA of the CDR3 is TGTGCCAGCAGCTTCAATAGGGACACTGAAGCTTTCTTT.

This clonotype is medium-sized within its sample. The chain links TRBV30 to TRBJ2-7, with D possibly TRBD1 on 6 matching bases. This CDR3 is built from 13 residues. The germline CDR1 and CDR2 sequences are GTSNPN and SVGIG (reference sequence). Trimming took off 1 base at V and 2 bases at J, with 9 bases between the two ends. The CDR3 here is CAWSEDSTYEQYF. The CDR3 coding sequence is TGTGCCTGGAGTGAGGACAGCACCTACGAGCAGTACTTC.

The gene calls are TRBV18 and TRBJ1-5, with 7 nucleotides matching TRBD1. V dropped 3 bases and J dropped 4; count of bases not matched to a gene: 9. The CDR3 consists of 16 residues. CDR1 and CDR2 from the germline V gene are KGHSH and LQKENI. The CDR3 sequence is CASSPSGGRGNQPQHF. CDR3 bases: TGTGCCAGCTCACCTTCAGGGGGTCGGGGAAATCAGCCCCAGCATTTT.

This clonotype came up a few times. The rearrangement uses TRBV5-1 and TRBJ2-2; no definite D call. Germline values: CDR1 SGHRS, CDR2 YFSETQ. Trimming left V 4 bases short and J 4 bases short, with 11 bases between. The CDR3 covers 14 residues. The CDR3 nucleotides are TGCGCCAGCAGCCCCATTCTGGGCACCGGGGAGCTGTTTTTT. Residues: CASSPILGTGELFF. The entire variable domain, with the rest obtained from reference TRBV5-1 and TRBJ2-2, is as follows: KAGVTQTPRYLIKTRGQQVTLSCSPISGHRSVSWYQQTPGQGLQFLFEYFSETQRNKGNFPGRFSGRQFSNSRSEMNVSTLELGDSALYLCASSPILGTGELFFGEGSRLTVL.

This clonotype was recorded a few times. The chain couples TRBV7-9 to TRBJ2-2; 11 nucleotides match TRBD2. CDR1 is SEHNR and CDR2 is FQNEAQ in the germline V gene (reference sequence). Trimming at V came to 3 bases and at J to 1 base, leaving 1 base not matched to a gene. The CDR3 has 16 amino acids. This CDR3 reads CASSFGTSGNTGELFF. CDR3 DNA: TGTGCCAGCAGCTTTGGGACTAGCGGGAACACCGGGGAGCTGTTTTTT.

The chain carries TRBV29-1 and TRBJ2-5, with 7 bases identical to TRBD2. The CDR3 runs 13 residues. J gave up 2 bases and V 4 bases, and 4 bases lay outside the gene matches. Germline V lookup: CDR1 SQVTM, CDR2 ANQGSEA. The CDR3 spells CSVVSSGQETQYF. In DNA form, the CDR3 reads TGCAGCGTTGTTTCTAGCGGACAAGAGACCCAGTACTTC.

The chain combines TRBV18 with TRBJ1-4, with 9 bases fitting TRBD1. J lost 4 bases, V lost 3 bases, and 0 bases had no gene match. Germline V gene data show CDR1 as KGHSH and CDR2 as LQKENI. This CDR3 comprises 14 residues. In DNA, the CDR3 is TGTGCCAGCTCACCGGGACAGGGTAATGAAAAACTGTTTTTT. Its translation is CASSPGQGNEKLFF.

Note on this clonotype: Because the CDR3 is missing its conserved closing phenylalanine or tryptophan, this is likely a read error. This sequence joins TRBV30 and TRBJ1-3; no reliable D call. The CDR3 loop spans 13 amino acids. Trimming pared 8 bases from V and 3 bases from J, leaving 14 bases between. CDR1 and CDR2 from the germline V gene are GTSNPN and SVGIG (reference sequence). The CDR3 region is CALETGGGNTIYL. The CDR3 bases are TGTGCCCTGGAGACGGGAGGTGGAAACACCATATATTTA.

The V and J genes are TRBV7-2 and TRBJ1-2, with D perhaps TRBD1 (6 bases). CDR3 size: 13 residues. Germline-derived CDR1 and CDR2 are SGHTA and FQGNSA. V was cut by 0 bases and J by 8 bases, with 10 bases left in between. CDR3 DNA: TGTGCCAGCAGCTTAGCGTCAGGGGAAGGCTACACCTTC. This encodes CASSLASGEGYTF.

The chain joins TRBV5-6 to TRBJ1-2, with 9 bases lining up with TRBD1. With V trimmed by 0 bases and J by 4 bases, 7 bases remained unmatched. Per the germline V gene, CDR1 is SGHDT and CDR2 is YYEEEE. The CDR3 loop spans 16 amino acids. CDR3 coding DNA: TGTGCCAGCAGCTTGGGGACAGGGGAAGAGCGCTATGGCTACACCTTC. Its translation is CASSLGTGEERYGYTF.

This clonotype is labeled as medium-sized. J is TRBJ1-4 and V is TRBV19, with 9 positions matching TRBD1. The CDR3 has 16 amino acids. V dropped 8 bases and J dropped 8; count of bases not matched to a gene: 15. Germline V gene data show CDR1 as LNHDA and CDR2 as SQIVND (reference sequence). The CDR3 loop reads CASSTPGTGYGEKLFF. CDR3 bases: TGTGCCAGTTCTACCCCCGGGACAGGGTATGGCGAAAAACTGTTTTTT.

The gene calls are TRBV6-5 and TRBJ2-2; TRBD1 matches 8 bases. The V and J ends lost 7 bases and 4 bases, in that order; junction bases with no gene match: 8. The V gene's germline CDR1 is MNHEY and CDR2 SVGAGI. CDR3 length equals 15 residues. The CDR3 reads CASILRQGITGELFF. Written as DNA, the CDR3 is TGTGCCAGCATTTTGAGACAGGGGATCACCGGGGAGCTGTTTTTT.

The V call is TRBV12-3 or TRBV12-4, the J call TRBJ2-5; 8 bases agree with TRBD2. The CDR3 is 14 residues long. V lost 6 bases, J lost 1 base, and 4 bases stayed unmatched. In nucleotides, the CDR3 is TGTGCCAGCAGGAAGGGACTAGTCCAAGAGACCCAGTACTTC. As protein: CASRKGLVQETQYF.

On this clonotype: One base away lies a much larger clone, so this may be a sequencing read error. The chain carries TRBV19 and TRBJ2-2; 8 bases are shared with TRBD2. The CDR3 loop spans 14 amino acids. Looked up from germline, CDR1 is LNHDA and CDR2 is SQIVND (reference sequence). The CDR3 sequence: CASSITGGTEELFF. CDR3 DNA: TGTGCCAGTAGTATAACGGGGGGGACCGAGGAGCTGTTTTTT.

This clonotype was detected once. This chain links TRBV21-1 with TRBJ1-4; TRBD1 is the table's D call and was not checked against the DNA. TRBV21-1 is a recognized pseudogene. This CDR3 spans 16 amino acids. In nucleotides, the CDR3 is TGTGCCAGCAGCAAAACAGGGCTAGCCACTAATGAAAAACTGTTTTTT. This sequence encodes CASSKTGLATNEKLFF.

The chain couples TRBV6-5 to TRBJ2-7, with no clear D. V was cut by 7 bases and J by 3 bases, with 16 bases left in between. There are 14 residues in the CDR3. Germline-derived CDR1 and CDR2 are MNHEY and SVGAGI. Here the CDR3 DNA reads TGTGCCAGCACCCCCGATCACTACTGCTACGAGCAGTACTTC. It translates to CASTPDHYCYEQYF.

In its sample, this clonotype is medium-sized. The chain is built from TRBV18 and TRBJ2-2; D perhaps matches TRBD1 (5 bases). Germline-derived CDR1 and CDR2 are KGHSH and LQKENI. The V and J ends lost 3 bases and 2 bases respectively, with 19 bases between them. This CDR3 has 18 residues. The CDR3 nucleotides are TGTGCCAGCTCACCTCTGGTAGGACAACGTTCTAACACCGGGGAGCTGTTTTTT. This codes for CASSPLVGQRSNTGELFF. Supplemented by reference TRBV18 and TRBJ2-2, the full variable domain reads NAGVMQNPRHLVRRRGQEARLRCSPMKGHSHVYWYRQLPEEGLKFMVYLQKENIIDESGMPKERFSAEFPKEGPSILRIQQVVRGDSAAYFCASSPLVGQRSNTGELFFGEGSRLTVL.

CDR3 sequence reads: CASSGTRRETQYF. The DNA of the CDR3 is TGTGCCAGCAGCGGGACTAGGCGAGAGACCCAGTACTTC. This chain joins TRBV6-2 or TRBV6-3 and TRBJ2-5; TRBD2 matches at 8 bases. V shed 6 bases, J shed 4 bases, and the junction held 4 bases outside the gene matches. Germline V gives CDR1 MNHEY, CDR2 SVGEGT. This CDR3 has 13 residues.

This clonotype was observed a handful of times. The chain carries TRBV6-5 and TRBJ2-1, with D possibly being TRBD1 or TRBD2 (5 bases each). CDR3 length equals 14 residues. CDR1 is MNHEY and CDR2 is SVGAGI in the germline V gene. Trimming stripped 8 bases from V and 6 bases from J, with 17 bases between. CDR3 nucleotide sequence: TGTGCCAGCGTTTCAGGGTGGGGGTCCAATGAGCAGTTCTTC. Translating gives CASVSGWGSNEQFF.

The rearrangement joins TRBV6-5 to TRBJ1-5; unclear D gene. The CDR3 runs 14 residues. The germline CDR1 and CDR2 sequences are MNHEY and SVGAGI. Between the trimmed V and J ends, which lost 10 bases and 5 bases, there was a span of 18 bases. The CDR3 reads CATSLGRQHQPQHF. The CDR3 DNA reads TGTGCCACCAGCCTCGGCAGACAACATCAGCCCCAGCATTTT.